This T cell receptor (beta chain) was observed in a study of PD-1 blockade in classical Hodgkin lymphoma. Study background: Once every 2 weeks, patients received intravenous nivolumab at 3 mg/kg. The study, taken as a whole, reports: Patients were excluded if nivolumab began under 1 year after ASCT (the autologous transplant). Complete responders started with a diversity level that resembled newly diagnosed patients at baseline.

As to this clone: The antigen is undetermined.

The CDR3 totals 16 residues. V gave up 0 bases and J gave up 7 bases, with 15 bases separating them. The germline V gene encodes CDR1 MNHNS and CDR2 SASEGT. The time point was: cycle 4 day 1 (C4D1), after less than seven weeks of nivolumab. Relapse after autologous stem cell transplantation occurred in every patient, and brentuximab vedotin exposure varied. It was by magnetic negative selection that CD8+ T cells were isolated from thawed PBMCs. Using immunoSEQ multiplex PCR, the repertoire was profiled, and TCRdb retains in-frame clones only, with some absent. The sample records some 18,000 clones, about 85% being singletons.

Sequenced material: CD8+ T cells from blood, taken before the fourth cycle of nivolumab. The chain links TRBV6-1 to TRBJ1-4, with D perhaps TRBD1 (6 bases). The sequence was collected from a human donor with classical Hodgkin lymphoma. The DNA of the CDR3 is TGTGCCAGCAGTGAAGCGCTCACTACAGGGACTGAAAAACTGTTTTTT. Its protein is CASSEALTTGTEKLFF.